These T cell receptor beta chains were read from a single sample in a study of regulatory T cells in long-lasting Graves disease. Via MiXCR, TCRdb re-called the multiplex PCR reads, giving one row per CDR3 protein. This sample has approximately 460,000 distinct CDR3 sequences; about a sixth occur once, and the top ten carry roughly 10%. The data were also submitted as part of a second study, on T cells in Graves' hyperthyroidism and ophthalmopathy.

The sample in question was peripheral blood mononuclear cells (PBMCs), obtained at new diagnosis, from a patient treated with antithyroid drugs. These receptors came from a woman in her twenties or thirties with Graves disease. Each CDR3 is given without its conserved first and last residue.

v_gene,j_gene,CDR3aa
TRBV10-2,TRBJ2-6,ASSRTDRFSGANVLT
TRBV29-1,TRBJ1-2,SVEETDYGYT
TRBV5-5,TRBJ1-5,ASNRRGNNQPQH
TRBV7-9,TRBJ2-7,ASSLGTGPTYEQY
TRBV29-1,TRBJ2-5,SVEVPPAVETQY
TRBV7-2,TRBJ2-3,ASSLGSAGVADTQY
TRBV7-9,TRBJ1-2,ASSFSGQGRGYT
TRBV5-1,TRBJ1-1,ASSPLPETWNTEAF
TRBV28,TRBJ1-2,ASSFGRANGYT
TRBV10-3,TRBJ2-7,AISAPGTGFYEQY
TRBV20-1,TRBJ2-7,SALGLAGGPRDEQY
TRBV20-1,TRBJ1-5,SARGQGVQPQH
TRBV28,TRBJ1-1,ASSFGSSGYRPGDTEAF
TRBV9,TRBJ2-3,ASSPPRGGRGGDTQY
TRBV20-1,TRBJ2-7,SATKVQGAYEQY
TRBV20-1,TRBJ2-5,SARELAVQETQY
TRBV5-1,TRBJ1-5,ASSPDRLGQPQH
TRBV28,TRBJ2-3,ATRGSSTDTQY
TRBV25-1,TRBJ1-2,AAGAGGLPRRSANYGYT
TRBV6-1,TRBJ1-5,ASETGDQPQH
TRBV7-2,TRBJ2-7,ASSLLVSQSYEQY
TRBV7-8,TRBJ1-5,ASSLGAHHSNQPQH
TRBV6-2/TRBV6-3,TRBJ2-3,ASSYDWDTQY
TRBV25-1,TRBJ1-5,ASSERNRFQPQH
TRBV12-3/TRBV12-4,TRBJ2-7,ASSLPRLGEQY
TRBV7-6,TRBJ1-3,ASSTTSGASGNTIY
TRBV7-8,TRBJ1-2,ASSRDRGTYGYT
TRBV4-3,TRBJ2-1,ASSQEEGGEQF
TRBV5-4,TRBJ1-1,ASSATGLNTEAF
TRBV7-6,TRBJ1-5,ASSYYNQPQH
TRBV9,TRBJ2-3,ASSVRNSEVDTQY
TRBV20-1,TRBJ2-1,SARPYLAGNNEQF
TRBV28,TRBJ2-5,ASSFGAGQETQY
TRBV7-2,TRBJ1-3,ASSPQGPGNTIY
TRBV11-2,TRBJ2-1,ASSLPGERDPYNEQF
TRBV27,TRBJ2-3,AIGDGADTQY
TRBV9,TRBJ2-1,ASSVDTPSYNEQF
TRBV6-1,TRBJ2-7,ASRPQGTIYEQY